The present T cell receptor (beta chain) was sequenced within a study of high-grade serous ovarian cancer treatment subgroups. Study information: Mean per sample: around 13,000 reads, more than 6,500 unique TCR beta rearrangements. Study-wide results and limits: Same-patient tumor repertoires overlapped at about 0.11 to 0.85; different patients barely overlapped. Higher neoantigen levels went with greater TCR clonal relatedness.

The germline V and J ends were trimmed by 0 bases and 2 bases, with 2 bases remaining between them. The CDR3 runs to 13 residues. Germline V gives CDR1 SGHRS, CDR2 YFSETQ. Tumor tissue was taken before any definitive surgery or chemotherapy was given. Profiled with immunoSEQ multiplex PCR; TCRdb holds only in-frame clones, not every one. The sample lists 3,500 to 5,000 clones, around 70% occurring once. This clone was counted a few times. The antigen is unknown. The same CDR3 arises from other DNA sequences in this sample as well. This TCR derives from a human donor with high-grade serous ovarian cancer. Sequenced input: tumor tissue. The genes are TRBV5-1 and TRBJ1-4; D ambiguous. The CDR3 region has the DNA TGCGCCAGCAGCTTGGGTACTAATGAAAAACTGTTTTTT. This gives the protein CASSLGTNEKLFF.